These T cell receptor beta chains were read from a single sample in a study of T-cell reconstitution after alpha-beta-depleted transplantation in children. MiXCR, run by TCRdb on the PCR reads, gives a single entry per CDR3 protein. The sample records about 610,000 distinct CDR3 sequences, roughly a tenth being singletons. Sequenced here: PBMCs from the stem cell graft donor, sampled from the stem cell graft. These receptors originate from a human donor who donated a stem cell graft to a child with acute myeloid leukemia. Both conserved end residues are part of each CDR3. The D gene is left open where the match is weak. Size is stated for part of the rows, as once, few or many counts, or as a class when the clone is expanded.

clone size	V gene	J gene	D gene	CDR3 protein	CDR3 DNA
NA	TRBV6-2/TRBV6-3	TRBJ2-2	TRBD1	CASRGQGPGELFF	TGTGCCAGCAGGGGACAGGGACCCGGGGAGCTGTTTTTT
many	TRBV7-2	TRBJ2-3	NA	CASSLPRDTDTQYF	TGTGCCAGCTCTCTTCCACGCGACACAGATACGCAGTATTTT
NA	TRBV20-1	TRBJ2-7	NA	CSARVGLFYEQYF	TGCAGTGCTAGAGTTGGTCTATTCTACGAGCAGTACTTC
NA	TRBV29-1	TRBJ2-1	NA	CSGQAGFSYNEQFF	TGCAGCGGTCAGGCGGGGTTTTCCTACAATGAGCAGTTCTTC
few	TRBV11-3	TRBJ2-5	NA	CASSLKTVGETQYF	TGTGCCAGCAGCTTAAAGACGGTGGGAGAGACCCAGTACTTC
many	TRBV7-2	TRBJ1-6	TRBD1	CASSLGGTGYSPLHF	TGTGCCAGCAGCTTAGGGGGGACAGGGTATTCACCCCTCCACTTT
NA	TRBV28	TRBJ2-1	TRBD2	CASSLAQLAGVEQFF	TGTGCCAGCAGTTTAGCCCAACTAGCGGGAGTTGAGCAGTTCTTC
NA	TRBV12-3/TRBV12-4	TRBJ1-1	NA	CASSVTGPVGAFF	TGTGCCAGCAGTGTCACAGGGCCTGTCGGGGCTTTCTTT
few	TRBV4-1	TRBJ2-5	NA	CASSPSGWGGETQYF	TGCGCCAGCAGCCCGTCAGGGTGGGGAGGAGAGACCCAGTACTTC
many	TRBV5-1	TRBJ2-1	NA	CASSLVVGADYNEQFF	TGCGCCAGCAGCTTGGTTGTTGGAGCGGACTACAATGAGCAGTTCTTC
NA	TRBV4-3	TRBJ2-1	TRBD2	CASSQVRTSGGNEQFF	TGCGCCAGCAGCCAAGTTCGGACTAGCGGGGGGAATGAGCAGTTCTTC
NA	TRBV27	TRBJ2-7	TRBD2	CASSLSGAGASYQQYF	TGTGCCAGCAGTTTATCGGGAGCGGGAGCGTCCTACCAGCAGTACTTC
few	TRBV4-3	TRBJ2-5	NA	CASSQEAGETQYF	TGCGCCAGCAGCCAAGAAGCTGGCGAGACCCAGTACTTC
NA	TRBV15	TRBJ2-7	TRBD1	CATSRDPGTGVHEQYF	TGTGCCACCAGCAGAGATCCTGGGACAGGGGTACACGAGCAGTACTTC
many	TRBV5-1	TRBJ2-7	NA	CASSRRDEQYF	TGCGCCAGCAGCCGCCGCGACGAGCAGTACTTC
many	TRBV27	TRBJ2-2	TRBD1	CASSFRQGAGELFF	TGTGCCAGCAGTTTTAGACAGGGTGCCGGGGAGCTGTTTTTT
many	TRBV20-1	TRBJ2-2	TRBD2	CSARELAALNTGELFF	TGCAGTGCTAGGGAACTAGCGGCCCTGAACACCGGGGAGCTGTTTTTT
NA	TRBV18	TRBJ2-3	TRBD1	CASSLDRGLPDTQYF	TGTGCCAGCTCACTTGACAGGGGGCTGCCAGATACGCAGTATTTT
NA	TRBV7-2	TRBJ2-1	TRBD2	CASTSAGGLNEQFF	TGTGCCAGCACCTCGGCGGGAGGGCTCAATGAGCAGTTCTTC
few	TRBV3-1	TRBJ2-7	NA	CASSLLGVSYEQYF	TGTGCCAGCAGCCTTCTGGGGGTCTCCTACGAGCAGTACTTC
many	TRBV6-5	TRBJ2-2	NA	CASSSGQYTGELFF	TGTGCCAGCAGTTCTGGACAGTACACCGGGGAGCTGTTTTTT
many	TRBV10-3	TRBJ2-3	TRBD2	CAIRGTSGSTDTQYF	TGTGCCATTAGGGGGACTAGCGGGAGCACAGATACGCAGTATTTT
NA	TRBV20-1	TRBJ2-5	NA	CSAEEGGRETQYF	TGCAGTGCCGAGGAGGGTGGTAGGGAGACCCAGTACTTC
NA	TRBV6-1	TRBJ1-4	NA	CASSGAFVGAGEKLFF	TGTGCCAGCAGTGGGGCTTTCGTGGGGGCGGGAGAAAAACTGTTTTTT
many	TRBV7-2	TRBJ2-5	NA	CASSLSGWGETQYF	TGTGCCAGCAGCTTAAGCGGGTGGGGAGAGACCCAGTACTTC
NA	TRBV28	TRBJ2-7	TRBD1	CASRGTVTSYEQYF	TGTGCCAGCAGAGGGACAGTAACCTCCTACGAGCAGTACTTC
NA	TRBV2	TRBJ2-2	NA	CASSELGPLNTGELFF	TGTGCCAGCAGTGAACTAGGGCCATTGAACACCGGGGAGCTGTTTTTT
few	TRBV12-3/TRBV12-4	TRBJ2-1	NA	CASRSLSRAVNEQFF	TGTGCCAGCAGATCCCTCTCTAGGGCAGTCAATGAGCAGTTCTTC
few	TRBV5-1	TRBJ1-4	NA	CASSRGPWDEKLFF	TGCGCCAGCAGCAGGGGCCCCTGGGATGAAAAACTGTTTTTT
few	TRBV13	TRBJ2-5	TRBD2	CASRRRDKASGRAGETQYF	TGTGCCAGCAGGCGCCGGGACAAAGCTAGCGGGAGGGCCGGAGAGACCCAGTACTTC
many	TRBV9	TRBJ1-1	TRBD1	CASSLGQGQGPNTEAFF	TGTGCCAGCAGCCTCGGACAGGGGCAAGGGCCGAACACTGAAGCTTTCTTT
many	TRBV10-3	TRBJ2-1	NA	CAISESPGNNNEQFF	TGTGCCATCAGTGAGTCTCCAGGGAACAACAATGAGCAGTTCTTC
many	TRBV5-5	TRBJ1-1	NA	CASTPWGWDTEAFF	TGTGCCAGCACCCCCTGGGGATGGGACACTGAAGCTTTCTTT
NA	TRBV6-2/TRBV6-3	TRBJ2-2	TRBD2	CASSYPRLAGPPLRNTGELFF	TGTGCCAGCAGTTACCCTAGACTAGCGGGACCCCCCCTTAGGAACACCGGGGAGCTGTTTTTT
few	TRBV6-5	TRBJ2-7	TRBD2	CASSPSAGGVNEQYF	TGTGCCAGCAGTCCCTCGGCGGGGGGAGTTAACGAGCAGTACTTC
many	TRBV29-1	TRBJ2-7	NA	CSALWAPSYEQYF	TGCAGCGCCCTATGGGCCCCATCCTACGAGCAGTACTTC
NA	TRBV12-3/TRBV12-4	TRBJ2-3	TRBD2	CASSLRSGGTDTQYF	TGTGCCAGCAGTTTGCGTAGCGGGGGAACAGATACGCAGTATTTT
NA	TRBV4-3	TRBJ2-7	NA	CASSHATGLSEQYF	TGCGCCAGCAGCCATGCAACAGGGCTAAGCGAGCAGTACTTC
NA	TRBV7-9	TRBJ2-2	TRBD2	CASSTPLLAQDTGELFF	TGTGCCAGCAGCACTCCCCTACTAGCGCAGGACACCGGGGAGCTGTTTTTT
many	TRBV5-6	TRBJ2-5	TRBD1	CASNQDRGGTQYF	TGTGCCAGCAATCAGGACAGGGGGGGGACCCAGTACTTC